This entry lists 8 T cell receptor beta chains sequenced from one sample in a study of immune heterogeneity within non-small cell lung tumors. For the TCR beta CDR3, multiplex PCR with 32 V and 13 J primers performed the amplification. One entry per CDR3 protein results from TCRdb running MiXCR on the multiplex PCR reads. The sample lists 9,000 to 13,000 distinct CDR3 sequences, 30% occurring once. Each sample used 600 to 750 ng of genomic DNA from bulk tumor tissue. Doctors removed several biopsies from each primary tumor during surgery, keeping them far apart. Patients underwent curative surgery for non-small cell lung cancer (untreated and newly diagnosed). The sample taken for sequencing was lung tumor tissue. The receptors derive from a woman aged 45-65 years with non-small cell lung cancer.

This clonotype is medium-sized within its sample. The gene calls are TRBV28 and TRBJ1-1; D gene unclear. The V gene lost 2 bases and the J gene lost 0 bases, with 7 bases spanning the gap. This CDR3 spans 14 amino acids. From germline, CDR1 is MDHEN and CDR2 SYDVKM. CDR3 amino acids: CASSLVKMNTEAFF. The CDR3 DNA reads as TGTGCCAGCAGTTTAGTTAAGATGAACACTGAAGCTTTCTTT.

Note on this clonotype: The junction shows a germline mismatch at one end, possibly a read error. V usage is TRBV19 and J usage is TRBJ2-7; no definite D call. The V gene's germline CDR1 is LNHDA and CDR2 SQIVND (reference sequence). CDR3 length equals 12 residues. CDR3 amino acids: CASSPGSYEKYF. The DNA for the CDR3 is TGTGCCAGTAGTCCGGGTAGTTACGAGAAGTACTTC.

This clonotype was seen a handful of times. The chain uses TRBV20-1 and TRBJ2-4; TRBD2 matches 11 bases. This CDR3 is built from 14 residues. Germline trimming cut 4 bases from V and 3 bases from J; bases unmatched to any gene: 2. Germline CDR1 and CDR2: DFQATT and SNEGSKA (reference sequence). The CDR3 protein is CSATTSGSKNIQYF. As DNA, the CDR3 is TGCAGTGCTACTACTAGCGGGAGCAAAAACATTCAGTACTTC.

This clonotype was detected once. The J gene is TRBJ1-1, the V gene TRBV9; D may be TRBD1 (5 bases). Germline V gene lookup returns CDR1 SGDLS and CDR2 YYNGEE. The CDR3 extends over 14 amino acids. Between the trimmed V and J ends, which lost 4 bases and 5 bases, there was a span of 15 bases. The CDR3 here is CASSLAETETEAFF. CDR3 nucleotide sequence: TGTGCCAGCAGCTTAGCCGAGACAGAAACTGAAGCTTTCTTT.

The rearrangement joins TRBV6-1 to TRBJ2-1; D gene ambiguous. The V and J ends lost 7 bases and 8 bases respectively, with 9 bases between them. CDR3 length equals 11 residues. Germline V lookup: CDR1 MNHNS, CDR2 SASEGT. The CDR3 loop is CASTEHHEQFF. CDR3 sequence (DNA): TGTGCCAGCACCGAGCACCATGAGCAGTTCTTC.

The chain joins TRBV3-1 to TRBJ1-2; D remains unclear. With 0 bases removed from V and 0 bases from J, the gap between germline ends came to 17 bases. Germline lookup yields CDR1 LGHDT and CDR2 YNNKEL (reference sequence). CDR3 size: 18 residues. The chain's CDR3 is CASSQDLTAANSNYGYTF. The CDR3 bases are TGTGCCAGCAGCCAAGATCTCACCGCCGCTAATTCTAACTATGGCTACACCTTC.

Comments on this clonotype: A much larger clone differs from this one at a single base, so this may be a read error. This sequence joins TRBV20-1 and TRBJ1-5, with a weak D call TRBD1 (5 bases). The CDR3 is made up of 15 amino acids. Per germline, CDR1 DFQATT and CDR2 SNEGSKA (reference sequence). Trimming took off 5 bases at V and 2 bases at J, with 16 bases between the two ends. Here the CDR3 reads CSAESRVSCNQPQHF. The CDR3 region has the DNA TGCAGTGCTGAGAGCAGGGTTTCATGCAATCAGCCCCAGCATTTT.

The chain links TRBV30 to TRBJ2-7; possibly TRBD1 for D (6 bases). The V gene lost 2 bases and the J gene lost 6 bases, with 11 bases spanning the gap. CDR3 length: 12 residues. From germline, CDR1 is GTSNPN and CDR2 SVGIG (reference sequence). In DNA form, the CDR3 reads TGTGCCTGGAGTCCAGGGGCGGGCGAGCAGTACTTC. Residues: CAWSPGAGEQYF.